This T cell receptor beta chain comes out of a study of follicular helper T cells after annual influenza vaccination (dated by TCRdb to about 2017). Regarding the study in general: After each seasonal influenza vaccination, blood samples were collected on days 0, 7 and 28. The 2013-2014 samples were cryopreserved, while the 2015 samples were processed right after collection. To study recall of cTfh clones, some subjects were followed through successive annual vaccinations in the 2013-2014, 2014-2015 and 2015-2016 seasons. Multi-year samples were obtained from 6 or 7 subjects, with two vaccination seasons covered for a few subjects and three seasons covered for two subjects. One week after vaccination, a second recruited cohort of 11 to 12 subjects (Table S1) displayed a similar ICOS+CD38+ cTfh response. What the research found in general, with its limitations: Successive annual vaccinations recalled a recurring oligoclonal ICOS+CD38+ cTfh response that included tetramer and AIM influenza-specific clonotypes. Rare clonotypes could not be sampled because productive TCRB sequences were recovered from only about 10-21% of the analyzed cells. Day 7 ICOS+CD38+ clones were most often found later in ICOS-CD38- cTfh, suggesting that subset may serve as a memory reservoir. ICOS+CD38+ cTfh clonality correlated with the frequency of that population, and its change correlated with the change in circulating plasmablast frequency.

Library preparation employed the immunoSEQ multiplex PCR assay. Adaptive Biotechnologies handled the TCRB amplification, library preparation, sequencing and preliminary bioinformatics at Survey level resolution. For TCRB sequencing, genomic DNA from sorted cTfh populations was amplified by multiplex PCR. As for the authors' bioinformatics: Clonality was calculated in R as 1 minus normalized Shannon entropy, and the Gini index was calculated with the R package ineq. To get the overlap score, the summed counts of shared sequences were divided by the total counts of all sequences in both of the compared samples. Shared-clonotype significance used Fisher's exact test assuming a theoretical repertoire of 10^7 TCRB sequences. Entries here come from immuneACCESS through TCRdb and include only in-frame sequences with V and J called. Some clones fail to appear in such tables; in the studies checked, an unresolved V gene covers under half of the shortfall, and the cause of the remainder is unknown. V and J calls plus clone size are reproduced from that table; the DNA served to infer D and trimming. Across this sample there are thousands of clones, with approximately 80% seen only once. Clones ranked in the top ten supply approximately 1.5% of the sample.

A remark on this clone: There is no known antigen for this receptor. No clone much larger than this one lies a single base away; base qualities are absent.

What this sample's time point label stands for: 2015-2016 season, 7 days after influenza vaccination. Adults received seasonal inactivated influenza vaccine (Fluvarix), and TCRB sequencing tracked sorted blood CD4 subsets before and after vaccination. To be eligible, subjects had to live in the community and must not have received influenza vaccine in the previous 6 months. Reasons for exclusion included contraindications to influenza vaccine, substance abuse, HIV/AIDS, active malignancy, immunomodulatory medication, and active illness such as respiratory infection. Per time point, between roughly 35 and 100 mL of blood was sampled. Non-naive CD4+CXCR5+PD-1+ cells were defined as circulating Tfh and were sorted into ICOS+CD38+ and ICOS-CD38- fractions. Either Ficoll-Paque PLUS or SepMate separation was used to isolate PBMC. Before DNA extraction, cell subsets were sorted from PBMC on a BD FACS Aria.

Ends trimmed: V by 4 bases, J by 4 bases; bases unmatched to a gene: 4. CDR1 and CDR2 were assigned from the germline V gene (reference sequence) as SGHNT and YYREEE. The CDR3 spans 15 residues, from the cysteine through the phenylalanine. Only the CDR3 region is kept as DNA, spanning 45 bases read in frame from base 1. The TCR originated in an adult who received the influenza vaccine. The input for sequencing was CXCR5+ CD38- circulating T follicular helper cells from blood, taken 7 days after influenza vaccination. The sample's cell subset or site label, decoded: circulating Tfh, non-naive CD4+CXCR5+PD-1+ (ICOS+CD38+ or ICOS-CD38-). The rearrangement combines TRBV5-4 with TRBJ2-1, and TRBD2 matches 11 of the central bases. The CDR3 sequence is CASSPGLAEYNEQFF. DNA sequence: TGTGCCAGCAGCCCGGGACTAGCGGAGTACAATGAGCAGTTCTTC. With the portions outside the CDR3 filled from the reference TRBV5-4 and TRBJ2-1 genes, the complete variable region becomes ETGVTQSPTHLIKTRGQQVTLRCSSQSGHNTVSWYQQALGQGPQFIFQYYREEENGRGNFPPRFSGLQFPNYSSELNVNALELDDSALYLCASSPGLAEYNEQFFGPGTRLTVL.